In this sample, the clone carrying this TCR beta chain turned up a few times. What it binds is not known. The sample originates from a study of T cells in Graves' hyperthyroidism and ophthalmopathy. Study-wide findings and caveats: The model made its ophthalmopathy prediction, and onset followed a median approximately 6 months later.

With a duration under 2 months, the hyperthyroidism was newly diagnosed in patients aged 18 to 65. From RNA transcripts, TCR beta CDR3 regions were amplified. Carried out on the TCR CDR3, a first-round RT-PCR used the HTBI primer set. TCRdb reanalysed the multiplex PCR reads using MiXCR and keeps one entry per CDR3 protein. The sample holds more than 350,000 distinct CDR3 sequences, roughly 17% seen once. This CDR3 region has 16 residues. Deletions cut 3 bases from V and 7 bases from J, with 19 bases between. Per germline, CDR1 SEHNR and CDR2 FQNEAQ (reference sequence). Sequencing was carried out using blood. The rearrangement uses TRBV7-9 and TRBJ2-1; D ambiguous. This receptor was taken from a woman in her twenties or thirties with Graves' hyperthyroidism that later progressed to Graves' ophthalmopathy. For the CDR3, the DNA is TGTGCCAGCAGCTTGACATCATTTGTAGTCCGGAATGAGCAGTTCTTC. Amino acids: CASSLTSFVVRNEQFF.